The rows below give T cell receptor beta chains drawn from one sample of a study of shared clonotypes between healthy human individuals. Method: immunoSEQ multiplex PCR; TCRdb's copy keeps in-frame clones and lacks some. The sample carries 100,000 to 120,000 clones, around 68% recorded once. Sequenced input: memory CD8+ T cells sorted from blood. The source of these receptors is a woman aged 25 to 39 in good health. Both conserved end residues are part of each CDR3. A D gene is named only where the DNA matches it firmly. A clone size is listed for some rows: how often the clone was seen (once, few, many), or a class if it is expanded.

j_call,v_call,d_call,clone_size,cdr3_nt,cdr3_aa
TRBJ2-7,TRBV6-1,NA,once,TGTGCCAGCACTAGGCTAGCAGTTAACTACGAGCAGTACTTC,CASTRLAVNYEQYF
TRBJ1-5,TRBV28,NA,NA,TGTGCCAGCAGTTTTCCCGGTTCGGGGGTGTTAAATCAGCCCCAGCATTTT,CASSFPGSGVLNQPQHF
TRBJ2-3,TRBV28,TRBD2,NA,TGTGCCAGCAGTTTCGGACTAGCGGGACCCCTAGGGACCACAGATACGCAGTATTTT,CASSFGLAGPLGTTDTQYF
TRBJ1-2,TRBV6-1,NA,NA,TGTGCCAGCAGTGAGAAGGAGAACTATGGCTACACCTTC,CASSEKENYGYTF
TRBJ1-1,TRBV19,NA,NA,TGTGCCAGTACCATGGGCAGTTTGGTCACTGAAGCTTTCTTT,CASTMGSLVTEAFF
TRBJ1-5,TRBV27,NA,few,TGTGCCAGCAGGCCTTGGGGGCAGGGGAGCAATCAGCCCCAGCATTTT,CASRPWGQGSNQPQHF
TRBJ2-1,TRBV5-4,NA,few,TGTGCCAGCGCGTTGACCCCCTCGTCCAGCGGGCCGCAGTTCTTC,CASALTPSSSGPQFF
TRBJ1-5,TRBV25-1,TRBD1,few,TGTGCCAGCAGTGAAGGACAAGGGGGCGGTCAGCCCCAGCATTTT,CASSEGQGGGQPQHF
TRBJ2-7,TRBV7-9,NA,NA,TGTGCCAGCAGCTCAGGGATTGAGCAGTACTTC,CASSSGIEQYF
TRBJ2-1,TRBV20-1,NA,once,TGCAGTGCTAGGTCCGATCGACCCCAGTTCTTC,CSARSDRPQFF
TRBJ2-3,TRBV7-3,NA,NA,TGTGCCAGCAGCCCGCAGGGATGGGACACAGATACGCAGTATTTT,CASSPQGWDTDTQYF
TRBJ2-1,TRBV29-1,TRBD1,NA,TGCAGCGTTGACATACAGGGGTACCAGTTCTTC,CSVDIQGYQFF
TRBJ2-1,TRBV11-2,NA,NA,TGTGCCAGCACCCCCCTCTGGCAAATCAGCTCCTACAATGAGCAGTTCTTC,CASTPLWQISSYNEQFF
TRBJ2-3,TRBV27,NA,NA,TGTGCCAGCGAATTAGCGGGCACAGATACGCAGTATTTT,CASELAGTDTQYF
TRBJ1-2,TRBV11-2,NA,NA,TGTGCCAGCAGCTTAGCGGGACGGAACTATGGCTACACCTTC,CASSLAGRNYGYTF
TRBJ2-5,TRBV6-6,TRBD2,few,TGTGCCAGCAGTTATGCGGGACTAGCGGGAGTGGAGACCCAGTACTTC,CASSYAGLAGVETQYF
TRBJ1-3,TRBV9,NA,NA,TGTGCCAGCAGCGTAGACTCTAAAGGGAACACCATATATTTT,CASSVDSKGNTIYF
TRBJ1-1,TRBV13,NA,NA,TGTGCCAGCAGCTTAGAGTCTCGGAACACTGAAGCTTTCTTT,CASSLESRNTEAFF
TRBJ2-7,TRBV7-8,TRBD1,NA,TGTGCCAGCAGTCTAAGGGACAGGGGGTTCTACGAGCAGTACTTC,CASSLRDRGFYEQYF
TRBJ2-7,TRBV28,NA,NA,TGTGCCAGCAGTTTGGGTGGGAGTTTATACGAGCAGTACTTC,CASSLGGSLYEQYF
TRBJ1-2,TRBV27,NA,NA,TGTGCCAGCAGGGGAGATCAGGGTAACTATGGCTACACCTTC,CASRGDQGNYGYTF
TRBJ2-7,TRBV7-2,TRBD2,NA,TGTGCCAGCAGCTTAGATATTATACTAGCGGGAGCGGTAGAGCAGTACTTC,CASSLDIILAGAVEQYF
TRBJ1-4,TRBV10-3,TRBD1,NA,TGTGCCATCAGTGAAAACAACAGGGGTCCTGGGGCTAATGAAAAACTGTTTTTT,CAISENNRGPGANEKLFF
TRBJ2-1,TRBV27,NA,few,TGTGCCAGCAGTTTCACAGGGTTCAGCAATGAGCAGTTCTTC,CASSFTGFSNEQFF
TRBJ1-1,TRBV28,NA,once,TGTGCCAGCAGCCAAGGGGGGTGGCTTAACACTGAAGCTTTCTTT,CASSQGGWLNTEAFF
TRBJ2-1,TRBV6-5,NA,once,TGTGCCACCATATCGGGTCTGTTGGAATTCTTC,CATISGLLEFF
TRBJ2-2,TRBV10-3,NA,once,TGTGCCATCTCACGCGCAACGAACACCGGGGAGCTGTTTTTT,CAISRATNTGELFF
TRBJ1-2,TRBV28,NA,NA,TGTGCCAGCAGTTTTTGGACAGCTGGCTACACCTTC,CASSFWTAGYTF